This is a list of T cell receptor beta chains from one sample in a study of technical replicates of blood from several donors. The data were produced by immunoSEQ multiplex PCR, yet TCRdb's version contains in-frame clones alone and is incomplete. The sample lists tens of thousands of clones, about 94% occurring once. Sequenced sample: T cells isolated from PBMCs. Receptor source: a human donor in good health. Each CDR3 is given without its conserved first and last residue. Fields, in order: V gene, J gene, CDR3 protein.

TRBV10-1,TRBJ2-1,ASSELVAGSSYNEQF
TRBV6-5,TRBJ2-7,ASTPGQGVYEQY
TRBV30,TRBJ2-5,AWTMSGETQY
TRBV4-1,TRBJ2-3,ASSQGVGTGLTDTQY
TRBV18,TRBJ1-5,ASSPGGSQPQH
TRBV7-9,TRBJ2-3,ATNRDESTDTQY
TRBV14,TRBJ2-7,ASSLAGTAGGQY
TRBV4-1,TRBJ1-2,ASNIQGDYGYT
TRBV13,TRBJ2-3,ASRSTSGPDTQY
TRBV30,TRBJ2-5,AWSYNQETQY
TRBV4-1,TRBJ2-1,ASSQSKREMLNEQF
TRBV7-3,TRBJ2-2,ASSLAGTGRSGELF
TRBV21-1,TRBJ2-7,ASSKAGRTGGPTYEQY
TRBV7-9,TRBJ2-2,ASSPGDRDRTGELF
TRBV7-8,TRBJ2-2,ASSFLRTGAGNTGELF
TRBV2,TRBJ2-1,ASSEGTPYNEQF
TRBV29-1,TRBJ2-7,SVEAPSGRAYEQY
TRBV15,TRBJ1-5,ATRPTTSNQPQH
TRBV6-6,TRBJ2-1,ASSYAGQGRDNEQF
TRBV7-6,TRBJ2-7,ASSPGQGGSYEQY
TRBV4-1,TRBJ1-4,ASSLTGTGGSEKLF
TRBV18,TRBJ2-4,ASSPPSPGGDKNIQY
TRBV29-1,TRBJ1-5,SVGQGGQPQH
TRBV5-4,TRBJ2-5,ASSLDLRRGAKETQY
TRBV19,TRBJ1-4,ASSIGVNEKLF
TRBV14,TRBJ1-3,ASSQGGRGGHLGNTIY
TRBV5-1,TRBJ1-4,ASSWTGGNEKLF
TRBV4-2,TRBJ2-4,ASSRYLLAQNIQY
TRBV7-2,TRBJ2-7,ASSFQDRGDYEQY
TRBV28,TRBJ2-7,ASSRRDSYEQY
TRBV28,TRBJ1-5,ASSLTGEGNQPQH
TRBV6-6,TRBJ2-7,ASRETGSPVEQY
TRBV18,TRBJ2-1,ASSPPRLAAYNEQF
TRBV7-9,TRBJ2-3,ASSLGADTQY
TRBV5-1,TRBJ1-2,ASSLDTGTAYGYT
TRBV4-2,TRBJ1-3,ASSQDLADRSGNTIY
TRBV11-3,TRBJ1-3,ASSPREQGTGNTIY
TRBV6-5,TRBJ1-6,ASSYSSQGYNSPLH
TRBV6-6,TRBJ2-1,ASRASGRDEQF
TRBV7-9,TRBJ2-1,ASIPFSYNEQF